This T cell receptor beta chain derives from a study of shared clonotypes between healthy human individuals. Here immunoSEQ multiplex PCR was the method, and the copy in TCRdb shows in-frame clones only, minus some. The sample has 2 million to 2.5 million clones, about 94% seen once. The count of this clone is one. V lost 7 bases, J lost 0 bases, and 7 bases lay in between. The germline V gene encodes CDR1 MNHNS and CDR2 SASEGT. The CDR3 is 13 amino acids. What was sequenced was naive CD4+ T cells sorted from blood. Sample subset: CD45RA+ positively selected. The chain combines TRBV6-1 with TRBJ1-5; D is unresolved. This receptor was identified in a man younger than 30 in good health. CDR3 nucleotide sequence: TGTGCCAGCAACGGACCTAGCAATCAGCCCCAGCATTTT. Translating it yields CASNGPSNQPQHF.